The 14 T cell receptor beta chains listed next were all sequenced from one sample in a study of T cell repertoires in cytomegalovirus infection. Each CDR3 protein gets one entry after TCRdb re-called the reads with MiXCR. The sample shows around 740,000 distinct CDR3 sequences, roughly a third of them seen only once. Material for sequencing was PBMCs. The receptors originated from a human donor in good health (CMV status not recorded). Some clones in this sample may be carry-over from other donors' samples.

The sample holds a few counts of this clonotype. In DNA form, the CDR3 reads TGTGCCAGTAGTACAGGGTCACGCTACGAGCAGTACTTC. Translation: CASSTGSRYEQYF. V gene TRBV19 combines with J gene TRBJ2-7; tentative D call: TRBD1 (5 bases). Germline lookup yields CDR1 LNHDA and CDR2 SQIVND (reference sequence). V gave up 4 bases and J gave up 3 bases, with 10 bases separating them. The CDR3 loop spans 13 amino acids.

The chain employs TRBV6-2 or TRBV6-3 and TRBJ2-1; TRBD2 agrees at 10 bases. The CDR3 extends over 16 amino acids. Germline-derived CDR1 and CDR2 are MNHEY and SVGEGT. V shed 5 bases, J shed 7 bases, and the junction held 11 bases outside the gene matches. DNA for the CDR3: TGTGCCAGCAGTCCCAGCGGGAGGGCTTCGGGGAATGAGCAGTTCTTC. Translation gives CASSPSGRASGNEQFF.

This clonotype showed up many times. The chain uses TRBV7-8 and TRBJ2-3; 15 nucleotides match TRBD2. Per the germline V gene, CDR1 is SGHVS and CDR2 is FQNEAQ. The CDR3 spans 17 residues. V was clipped by 5 bases and J by 0 bases; unmatched bases: 3. The CDR3 DNA reads TGTGCCAGCAGCCCTGGACTAGCGGGAGGGAGCACAGATACGCAGTATTTT. As protein: CASSPGLAGGSTDTQYF.

This clonotype has just a few counts. This chain links TRBV3-1 with TRBJ1-5; no definite D call. Germline V CDR1 and CDR2: LGHDT, YNNKEL (reference sequence). Trimming removed 1 base at V and 1 base at J, with 11 bases between. CDR3 length equals 16 residues. The CDR3 spells CASSQGLEGSNQPQHF. CDR3 DNA sequence: TGTGCCAGCAGCCAAGGGCTGGAGGGCAGCAATCAGCCCCAGCATTTT.

The V gene is TRBV2, the J gene TRBJ1-2; D gene unclear. Germline V CDR1 and CDR2: SNHLY, FYNNEI. The CDR3 totals 14 residues. Trimming stripped 3 bases from V and 0 bases from J, with 8 bases between. The CDR3 sequence is CASSDPPANYGYTF. Here the CDR3 DNA reads TGTGCCAGCAGTGACCCCCCAGCTAACTATGGCTACACCTTC.

This clonotype was seen repeatedly, ten times or more. The chain employs TRBV12-3 or TRBV12-4 and TRBJ1-5; D unclear. This CDR3 spans 12 amino acids. Trimming left V 8 bases short and J 0 bases short, with 5 bases between. The DNA for the CDR3 is TGTGCCAGCCAGCTTAGCAATCAGCCCCAGCATTTT. This encodes CASQLSNQPQHF.

In DNA, the CDR3 is TGTGCCAGCAGTTTACAGAAGCGGACTGAAGCTTTCTTT. This translates into CASSLQKRTEAFF. The chain is built from TRBV27 and TRBJ1-1; D is ambiguous. Trimming left V 2 bases short and J 5 bases short, with 9 bases between. CDR3 length: 13 amino acids. Germline lookup yields CDR1 MNHEY and CDR2 SMNVEV (reference sequence).

The chain has TRBV2 and TRBJ2-5; 7 nucleotides agree with TRBD2. Germline trimming cut 4 bases from V and 5 bases from J; bases unmatched to any gene: 7. CDR3 length: 14 residues. Germline CDR1 is SNHLY and CDR2 is FYNNEI. CDR3 DNA sequence: TGTGCCAGCAGTGGGTTGGGAGGGTTGGAGACCCAGTACTTC. Translation gives CASSGLGGLETQYF.

Worth noting for this clonotype: It is likely a read error, because the conserved phenylalanine at the end of the CDR3 is missing. This sequence joins TRBV12-3 or TRBV12-4 and TRBJ2-1; 10 bases agree with TRBD2. Unmatched junction bases numbered 15, after V lost 5 bases and J lost 11 bases. This CDR3 has 16 residues. The CDR3 here is CASSPPGSGGRGKQFL. The CDR3 nucleotides read TGTGCCAGCAGTCCACCTGGTAGCGGGGGGAGGGGGAAGCAGTTCTTA.

This sequence joins TRBV7-9 and TRBJ2-5; a possible D gene is TRBD1 (5 bases). The CDR3 contains 15 residues. Germline CDR1 reads SEHNR; CDR2 reads FQNEAQ (reference sequence). The V end lost 1 base, the J end lost 5 bases, and 14 bases lay between the germline ends. The CDR3 sequence is CASSLERTGGETQYF. CDR3 DNA: TGTGCCAGCAGCTTAGAGCGCACAGGTGGTGAGACCCAGTACTTC.

Only a few counts were recorded for this clonotype. The V and J genes are TRBV5-1 and TRBJ1-1; 8 bases align to TRBD1. V shed 4 bases and J 1 base; nucleotides not matched to a gene: 6. The CDR3 is made up of 15 amino acids. Germline V lookup: CDR1 SGHRS, CDR2 YFSETQ. CDR3 protein: CASSSRTGTNTEAFF. CDR3 bases: TGCGCCAGCAGCAGCAGGACAGGGACGAACACTGAAGCTTTCTTT.

This clonotype occurred a few times. The genes are TRBV20-1 and TRBJ2-1; 9 nucleotides line up with TRBD2. The CDR3 has 18 amino acids. V gave up 3 bases and J gave up 8 bases; unmatched junction bases: 20. Germline V CDR1 and CDR2: DFQATT, SNEGSKA (reference sequence). The CDR3 DNA reads TGCAGTGCTAGGCCTTTCCCTTTAGCGGCGGGGGGGTTCGATGAGCAGTTCTTC. As protein: CSARPFPLAAGGFDEQFF.

This clonotype showed up just a few times. The chain joins TRBV5-6 to TRBJ2-7, with D possibly matching TRBD2 (6 bases). The V end lost 5 bases, the J end lost 0 bases, and 6 bases lay between the germline ends. CDR1 is SGHDT, CDR2 YYEEEE, per germline. The CDR3 has 12 amino acids. CDR3 residues: CASRRDSYEQYF. The CDR3 nucleotides are TGTGCCAGCAGGCGGGACTCCTACGAGCAGTACTTC.

V is TRBV14 and J is TRBJ1-1; the D is unclear. Between the trimmed V and J ends, which lost 0 bases and 11 bases, there was a span of 19 bases. The CDR3 loop spans 15 amino acids. Germline values: CDR1 SGHDN, CDR2 FVKESK. The DNA of the CDR3 is TGTGCCAGCAGCCAAGACCCCGGACCGGCCCCCGTGGCTTTCTTT. It is translated as CASSQDPGPAPVAFF. Full variable domain (rest looked up from reference TRBV14 and TRBJ1-1): EAGVTQFPSHSVIEKGQTVTLRCDPISGHDNLYWYRRVMGKEIKFLLHFVKESKQDESGMPNNRFLAERTGGTYSTLKVQPAELEDSGVYFCASSQDPGPAPVAFFGQGTRLTVV.